This T cell receptor beta chain emerged from a study of cytomegalovirus exposure and HLA in healthy donors. This CDR3 is 14 amino acids long. Germline CDR1 MNHEY, CDR2 SMNVEV (reference sequence). V was clipped by 6 bases and J by 7 bases; unmatched bases: 6. With regard to this clone: No antigen is known for it.

Vbeta (60) and Jbeta (13) primers were used in the PCR. Measured with immunoSEQ multiplex PCR; TCRdb has only the in-frame clones, and not every one. The profile shows 35,000 to 50,000 clones, 68% of them singletons. Study conclusions and caveats: Presence/absence analyses rested on an assumption that sequencing depth was roughly uniform across donors. In a later analysis, the majority of CMV-associated beta chains seemingly showed HLA restriction.

Sample: PBMCs. The V call is TRBV27, the J call TRBJ2-2; 9 nucleotides match TRBD1. This TCR derives from a man aged 40-49 years in good health and CMV-seronegative. CDR3: CASSFWTGDGELFF. The CDR3 DNA reads TGTGCCAGCAGCTTCTGGACAGGGGACGGGGAGCTGTTTTTT.